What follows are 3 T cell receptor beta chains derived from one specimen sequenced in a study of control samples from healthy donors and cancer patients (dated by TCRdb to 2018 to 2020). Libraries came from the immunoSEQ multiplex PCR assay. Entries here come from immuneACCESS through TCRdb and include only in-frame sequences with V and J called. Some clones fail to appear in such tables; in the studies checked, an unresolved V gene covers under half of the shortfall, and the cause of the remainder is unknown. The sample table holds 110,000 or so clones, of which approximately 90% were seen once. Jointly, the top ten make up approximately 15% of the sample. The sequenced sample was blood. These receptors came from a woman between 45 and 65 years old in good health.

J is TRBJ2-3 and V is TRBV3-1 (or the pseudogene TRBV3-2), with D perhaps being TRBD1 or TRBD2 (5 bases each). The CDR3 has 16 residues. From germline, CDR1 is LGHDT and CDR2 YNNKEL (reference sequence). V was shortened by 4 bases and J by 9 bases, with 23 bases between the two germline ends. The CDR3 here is CASSRSGAVGWRTQYF. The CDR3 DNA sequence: TGTGCCAGCAGCCGTTCCGGGGCCGTAGGGTGGAGGACGCAGTATTTT.

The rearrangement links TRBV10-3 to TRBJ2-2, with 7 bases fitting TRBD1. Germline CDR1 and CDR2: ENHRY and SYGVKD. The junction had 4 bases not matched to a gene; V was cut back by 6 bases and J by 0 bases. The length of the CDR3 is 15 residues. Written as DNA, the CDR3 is TGTGCCATCAGAGGGACAGCTTCGAACACCGGGGAGCTGTTTTTT. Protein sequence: CAIRGTASNTGELFF.

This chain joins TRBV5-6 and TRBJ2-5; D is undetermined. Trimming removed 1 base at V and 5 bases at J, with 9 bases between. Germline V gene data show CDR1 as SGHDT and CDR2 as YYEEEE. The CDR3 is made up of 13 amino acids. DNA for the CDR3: TGTGCCAGCAGCTTGAGGGAACTGGAGACCCAGTACTTC. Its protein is CASSLRELETQYF.